This T cell receptor (beta chain) was sequenced in a study of T cells in Graves' hyperthyroidism and ophthalmopathy. Whole-study context: Peripheral blood draws took place at initial diagnosis, ahead of any treatment. Points from the study as a whole: A 13 V-J signature model discriminated ophthalmopathy versus stable hyperthyroidism.

TCR beta CDR3 sequences were amplified from RNA transcripts. HTBI primers were employed in a first-round RT-PCR of the TCR CDR3. A single record per CDR3 protein comes from TCRdb applying MiXCR to the multiplex PCR reads. This table holds fewer than 600,000 distinct CDR3 sequences, about 14% found once. Orbital computed tomography, thyroid ultrasound, serum thyroxine and TRAb, and clinical symptoms together informed the diagnoses. This clonotype has ten or more counts. The antigen is undetermined. V was trimmed by 7 bases and J by 2 bases, leaving 12 bases between them. The CDR3 contains 13 residues. Germline V gives CDR1 SGHRS, CDR2 YFSETQ.

This TCR was recovered from a middle-aged woman with Graves' hyperthyroidism. V gene TRBV5-1 combines with J gene TRBJ2-5; a weak D match, TRBD2 (5 bases). The sequencing input was blood. The chain's CDR3 is CASGSGSQETQYF. The DNA for the CDR3 is TGCGCCAGCGGGTCTGGGAGTCAAGAGACCCAGTACTTC.